This record covers a single T cell receptor beta chain. The antigen is not known. The data belong to a study of graft-versus-host responses after intestinal transplantation. Study-wide findings and caveats: The presence of high graft-versus-host to host-versus-graft clonal ratios in allografts characterized patients with graft-donor T cell macrochimerism.

TCRdb's table, derived via immunoSEQ multiplex PCR, lists solely in-frame clones and lacks some. The sample consists of about 85,000 clones, 80% to 95% of them appearing once. CDR1 and CDR2 (germline): MNHEY, SMNVEV (reference sequence). The CDR3 is 12 residues long. V was pared by 6 bases and J by 7 bases, with 10 bases between. This receptor was obtained from a human donor who was the organ donor for an intestinal transplant. Sequencing used unstimulated CD8+ T cells sorted from spleen or lymph node cells, obtained before transplant. The chain employs TRBV27 and TRBJ1-5, with D possibly TRBD1 on 5 matching bases. The CDR3 nucleotides read TGTGCCAGCAGGGGTTGGGGGCAGCCCCAGCATTTT. Its protein is CASRGWGQPQHF.